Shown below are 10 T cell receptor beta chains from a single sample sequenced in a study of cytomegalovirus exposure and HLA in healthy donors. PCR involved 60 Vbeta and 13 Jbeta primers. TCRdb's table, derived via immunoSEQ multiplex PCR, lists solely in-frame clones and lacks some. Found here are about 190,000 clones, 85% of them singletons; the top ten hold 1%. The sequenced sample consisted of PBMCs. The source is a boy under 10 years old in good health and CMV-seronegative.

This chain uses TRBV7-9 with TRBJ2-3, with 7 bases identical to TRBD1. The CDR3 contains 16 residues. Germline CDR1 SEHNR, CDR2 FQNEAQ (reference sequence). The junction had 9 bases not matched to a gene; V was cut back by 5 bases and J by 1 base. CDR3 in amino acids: CASSTPQGIRTDTQYF. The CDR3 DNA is TGTGCCAGCAGCACTCCACAGGGGATACGCACAGATACGCAGTATTTT.

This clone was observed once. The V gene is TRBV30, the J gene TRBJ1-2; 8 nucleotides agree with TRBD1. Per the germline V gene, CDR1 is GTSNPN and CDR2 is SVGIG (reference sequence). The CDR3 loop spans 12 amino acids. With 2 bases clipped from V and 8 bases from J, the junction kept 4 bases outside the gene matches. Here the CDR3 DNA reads TGTGCCTGGAGTCAGGGGGCGCGGGGCTACACCTTC. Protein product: CAWSQGARGYTF.

CDR3 sequence: CASSVTGGAGFEQYF. The CDR3, as DNA: TGTGCCAGCAGTGTAACAGGGGGCGCGGGGTTCGAGCAGTACTTC. The V call is TRBV11-2, the J call TRBJ2-7; 9 bases map to TRBD1. The CDR3 contains 15 residues. V was clipped by 6 bases and J by 6 bases; unmatched bases: 12. The germline V gene encodes CDR1 SGHAT and CDR2 FQNNGV.

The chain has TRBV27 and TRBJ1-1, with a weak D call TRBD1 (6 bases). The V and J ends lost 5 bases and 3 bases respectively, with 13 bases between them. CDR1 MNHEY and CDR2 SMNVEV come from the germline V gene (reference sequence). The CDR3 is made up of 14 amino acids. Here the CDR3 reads CASSESTGYTEAFF. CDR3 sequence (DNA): TGTGCCAGCAGTGAGTCCACAGGGTACACTGAAGCTTTCTTT.

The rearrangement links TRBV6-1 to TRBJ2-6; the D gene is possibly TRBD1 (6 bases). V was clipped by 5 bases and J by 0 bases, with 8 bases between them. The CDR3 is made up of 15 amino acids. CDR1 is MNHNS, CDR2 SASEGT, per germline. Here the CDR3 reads CASSLQGSGANVLTF. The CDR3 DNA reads TGTGCCAGCAGTCTACAGGGCTCTGGGGCCAACGTCCTGACTTTC.

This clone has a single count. The CDR3 DNA follows: TGCGCCAGCAGCTTAGGGGGAGATACGCAGTATTTT. Translation: CASSLGGDTQYF. This chain connects TRBV5-1 to TRBJ2-3; tentative D call: TRBD1 (6 bases). Germline assignment: CDR1 SGHRS and CDR2 YFSETQ. The CDR3 totals 12 residues. V was clipped by 2 bases and J by 5 bases, with 6 bases between them.

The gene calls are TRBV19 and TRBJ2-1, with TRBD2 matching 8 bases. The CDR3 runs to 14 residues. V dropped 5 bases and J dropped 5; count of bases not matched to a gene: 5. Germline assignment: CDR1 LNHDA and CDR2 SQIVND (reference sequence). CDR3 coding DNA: TGTGCCAGTAGTGCCGGGACTAGGGACAATGAGCAGTTCTTC. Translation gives CASSAGTRDNEQFF.

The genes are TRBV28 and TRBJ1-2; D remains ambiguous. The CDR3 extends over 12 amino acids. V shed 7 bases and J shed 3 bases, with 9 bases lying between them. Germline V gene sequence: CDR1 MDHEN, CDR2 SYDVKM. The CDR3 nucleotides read TGTGCCAGCATCAGCGGAGACTATGGCTACACCTTC. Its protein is CASISGDYGYTF.

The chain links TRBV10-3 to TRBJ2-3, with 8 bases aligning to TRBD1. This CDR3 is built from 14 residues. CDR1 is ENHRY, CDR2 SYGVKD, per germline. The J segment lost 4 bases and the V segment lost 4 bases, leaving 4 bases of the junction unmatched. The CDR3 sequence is CAISGTGTSDTQYF. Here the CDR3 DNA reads TGTGCCATCAGTGGGACAGGGACTTCAGATACGCAGTATTTT.

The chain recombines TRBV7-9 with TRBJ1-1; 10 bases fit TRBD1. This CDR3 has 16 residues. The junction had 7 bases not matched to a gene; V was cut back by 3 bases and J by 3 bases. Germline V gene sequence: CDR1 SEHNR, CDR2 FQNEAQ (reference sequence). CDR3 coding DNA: TGTGCCAGCAGCTTTAGTCCCGGGACAGGGGACACTGAAGCTTTCTTT. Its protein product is CASSFSPGTGDTEAFF.